These 16 T cell receptor beta chains came from one sample sequenced in a study of T cells in Graves' hyperthyroidism and ophthalmopathy. Amplification targeted TCR beta CDR3 regions from RNA transcripts. The HTBI primer set drove a first-round RT-PCR of the TCR CDR3. TCRdb reprocessed the multiplex PCR reads via MiXCR and lists one record per CDR3 protein. This table holds 450,000 to 600,000 distinct CDR3 sequences, about 20% found once. Sequenced sample: blood. Receptors were obtained from a man aged 40-55 years with Graves' ophthalmopathy.

This clonotype has just a few counts. The chain couples TRBV30 to TRBJ1-2; D may be TRBD1 (5 bases). Trimming shortened V by 5 bases and J by 6 bases, and 10 bases separated the two germline ends. Germline assignment: CDR1 GTSNPN and CDR2 SVGIG (reference sequence). This CDR3 has 11 amino acids. The CDR3 region is CAWLGVDGYTF. As DNA, the CDR3 is TGTGCCTGGTTGGGGGTTGATGGCTACACCTTC.

In its sample, this clonotype was seen a few times. The chain combines TRBV28 with TRBJ1-2, with TRBD1 identical over 12 bases. This CDR3 is 17 amino acids long. CDR1 and CDR2 (germline): MDHEN, SYDVKM. Trimming cost V 2 bases and J 1 base; bases outside gene matches: 5. The CDR3 nucleotides read TGTGCCAGCAGTTTACCCGGGACAGGGGGCATTAACTATGGCTACACCTTC. Its translation: CASSLPGTGGINYGYTF.

V gene TRBV4-1 combines with J gene TRBJ2-1; 8 bases fit TRBD2. V trimming: 4 bases; J trimming: 7 bases; junction bases outside the gene matches: 15. Per the germline V gene, CDR1 is MGHRA and CDR2 is YSYEKL. CDR3 size: 17 residues. The CDR3 loop is CASSPPGGTRGRNEQFF. The CDR3 nucleotides read TGCGCCAGCAGCCCCCCGGGGGGGACACGGGGACGGAATGAGCAGTTCTTC.

V and J are TRBV7-8 and TRBJ1-3; no firm D call. This CDR3 is built from 15 residues. V dropped 2 bases and J dropped 0 bases, with 8 bases sitting between them. Germline V CDR1 and CDR2: SGHVS, FQNEAQ. The CDR3 reads CASSLIGASGNTIYF. The DNA of the CDR3 is TGTGCCAGCAGCTTAATAGGAGCCTCTGGAAACACCATATATTTT.

This clonotype was detected a few times. The rearrangement uses TRBV7-3 and TRBJ2-1; 9 bases are shared with TRBD1. Trimming took 3 bases from V and 14 from J; bases not matched to a gene: 8. Germline V gene sequence: CDR1 SGHTA, CDR2 FQGTGA. This CDR3 spans 13 amino acids. CDR3 residues: CASSFRDRAVKFF. The DNA of the CDR3 is TGTGCCAGCAGCTTCAGGGACAGGGCCGTCAAGTTCTTC.

The chain carries TRBV12-5 and TRBJ2-3; the D gene is possibly TRBD2 (6 bases). Germline loops: CDR1 LGHNT, CDR2 FRNRAP. The CDR3 is made up of 16 amino acids. V was trimmed by 3 bases and J by 1 base, leaving 14 bases between them. The CDR3 DNA is TGTGCTAGTGGTTTTGGAGGAGGGCAGGGCACAGATACGCAGTATTTT. Protein sequence: CASGFGGGQGTDTQYF.

This clonotype was seen only a few times. V gene TRBV2 combines with J gene TRBJ1-4; 8 nucleotides agree with TRBD1. V was pared by 5 bases and J by 6 bases, with 11 bases of the junction left unmatched. CDR1 and CDR2 (germline): SNHLY, FYNNEI. The CDR3 has 16 residues. The CDR3 is CASSKGRDRLDEKLFF. CDR3 nucleotide sequence: TGTGCCAGCAGTAAGGGCCGGGACAGGCTCGATGAAAAACTGTTTTTT.

As to this clonotype: A read error is possible here, since a much larger clone lies one base away. This chain links TRBV18 with TRBJ1-1, with TRBD1 as a possible D gene (5 bases). Germline CDR1 is KGHSH and CDR2 is LQKENI. V was pared by 6 bases and J by 10 bases, with 15 bases between. The CDR3 covers 12 residues. CDR3 in DNA: TGTGCCAGCTCCAAACCGGGGGGTGGAGCTTTCTTT. This sequence encodes CASSKPGGGAFF. Full variable domain (missing parts from reference TRBV18 and TRBJ1-1): NAGVMQNPRHLVRRRGQEARLRCSPMKGHSHVYWYRQLPEEGLKFMVYLQKENIIDESGMPKERFSAEFPKEGPSILRIQQVVRGDSAAYFCASSKPGGGAFFGQGTRLTVV.

This clonotype was observed a few times. The rearrangement links TRBV20-1 to TRBJ2-7, with D uncertain. The V and J ends lost 6 bases and 6 bases respectively, with 9 bases between them. Germline V CDR1 and CDR2: DFQATT, SNEGSKA (reference sequence). The CDR3 length is 10 residues. The CDR3 loop reads CSALWAEQYF. The CDR3 DNA follows: TGCAGTGCCCTCTGGGCCGAGCAGTACTTC.

This clonotype turned up a few times. The chain couples TRBV3-1 to TRBJ1-5; D is perhaps TRBD1 (6 bases). The CDR3 length is 15 residues. The V and J ends lost 0 bases and 2 bases respectively, with 8 bases between them. From germline, CDR1 is LGHDT and CDR2 YNNKEL (reference sequence). The DNA of the CDR3 is TGTGCCAGCAGCCAAGACGCAGGGGGCAATCAGCCCCAGCATTTT. As protein: CASSQDAGGNQPQHF.

This clonotype was found a few times. This sequence joins TRBV20-1 and TRBJ2-5; a weak D match, TRBD2 (6 bases). The germline gives CDR1 DFQATT, CDR2 SNEGSKA (reference sequence). The CDR3 contains 16 residues. V was pared by 0 bases and J by 0 bases, with 14 bases between. The CDR3 DNA reads TGCAGTGCTAGAGATCCCAGGACTAACTACCAAGAGACCCAGTACTTC. Its translation: CSARDPRTNYQETQYF.

Regarding this clonotype: One junction end disagrees with the germline gene, perhaps due to a read error. The chain couples TRBV5-1 to TRBJ2-1; TRBD2 matches at 10 bases. The CDR3 contains 15 residues. Per the germline V gene, CDR1 is SGHRS and CDR2 is YFSETQ. CDR3 DNA sequence: TGCGCCAGCGGCTTTCTATCTAGCGGGAGAAATGAGCAGTTCTTC. This translates into CASGFLSSGRNEQFF.

The J gene is TRBJ1-1, the V gene TRBV4-1; a possible D gene is TRBD1 (5 bases). The germline V gene has CDR1 MGHRA and CDR2 YSYEKL. V was cut by 7 bases and J by 0 bases, with 18 bases left in between. CDR3 size: 16 residues. CDR3: CASNSPGGSLNTEAFF. In DNA form, the CDR3 reads TGCGCCAGCAACTCTCCTGGGGGGTCCCTGAACACTGAAGCTTTCTTT.

The gene calls are TRBV4-3 and TRBJ2-7; TRBD2 matches 10 bases. The CDR3 is 16 residues long. V shed 4 bases, J shed 2 bases, and the junction held 8 bases outside the gene matches. Looked up from germline, CDR1 is LGHNA and CDR2 is YSLEER. CDR3 DNA sequence: TGCGCCAGCAGCCCTGGAACAGCGGGAGGGCCCTACGAGCAGTACTTC. It is translated as CASSPGTAGGPYEQYF.

The chain carries TRBV6-1 and TRBJ1-2, with 7 bases aligning to TRBD1. From germline, CDR1 is MNHNS and CDR2 SASEGT. Trimming took 1 base from V and 5 from J; bases not matched to a gene: 4. The CDR3 contains 14 residues. The chain's CDR3 is CASSEVGQLYGYTF. Here the CDR3 DNA reads TGTGCCAGCAGTGAAGTGGGACAGCTTTATGGCTACACCTTC.

This clonotype was counted many times. This chain connects TRBV7-8 to TRBJ2-2, with 12 nucleotides matching TRBD2. Germline V gives CDR1 SGHVS, CDR2 FQNEAQ. The CDR3 is 19 amino acids. The V segment lost 1 base and the J segment 1 base; nucleotides outside the gene matches: 7. CDR3 sequence: CASSLVRLAGVGNTGELFF. The CDR3 DNA follows: TGTGCCAGCAGCTTAGTCCGACTAGCGGGAGTAGGGAACACCGGGGAGCTGTTTTTT. The whole variable domain, remainder taken from reference TRBV7-8 and TRBJ2-2, is GAGVSQSPRYKVAKRGQDVALRCDPISGHVSLFWYQQALGQGPEFLTYFQNEAQLDKSGLPSDRFFAERPEGSVSTLKIQRTQQEDSAVYLCASSLVRLAGVGNTGELFFGEGSRLTVL.